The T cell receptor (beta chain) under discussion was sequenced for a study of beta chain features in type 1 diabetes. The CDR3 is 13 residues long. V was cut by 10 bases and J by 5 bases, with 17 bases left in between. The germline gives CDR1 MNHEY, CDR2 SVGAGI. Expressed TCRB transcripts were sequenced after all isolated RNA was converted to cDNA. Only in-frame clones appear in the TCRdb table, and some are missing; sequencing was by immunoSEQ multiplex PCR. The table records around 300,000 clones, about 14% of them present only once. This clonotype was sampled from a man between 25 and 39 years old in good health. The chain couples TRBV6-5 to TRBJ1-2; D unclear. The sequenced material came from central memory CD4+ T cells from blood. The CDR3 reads CATKVIGEYGYTF. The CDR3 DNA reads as TGTGCCACCAAAGTGATCGGGGAATATGGCTACACCTTC.